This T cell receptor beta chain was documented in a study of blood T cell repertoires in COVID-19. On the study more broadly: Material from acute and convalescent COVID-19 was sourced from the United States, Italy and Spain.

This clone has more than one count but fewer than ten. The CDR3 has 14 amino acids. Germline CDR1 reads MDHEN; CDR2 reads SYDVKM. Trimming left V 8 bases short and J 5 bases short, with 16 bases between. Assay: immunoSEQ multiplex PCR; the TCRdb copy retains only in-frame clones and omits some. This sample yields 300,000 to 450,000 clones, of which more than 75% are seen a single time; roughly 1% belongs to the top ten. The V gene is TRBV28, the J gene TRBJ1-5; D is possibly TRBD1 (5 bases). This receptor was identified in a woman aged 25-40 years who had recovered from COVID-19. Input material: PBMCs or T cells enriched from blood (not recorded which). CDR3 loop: CASVGKRGYQPQHF. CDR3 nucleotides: TGTGCCAGCGTGGGGAAAAGGGGATATCAGCCCCAGCATTTT. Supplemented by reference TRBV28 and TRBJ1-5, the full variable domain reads DVKVTQSSRYLVKRTGEKVFLECVQDMDHENMFWYRQDPGLGLRLIYFSYDVKMKEKGDIPEGYSVSREKKERFSLILESASTNQTSMYLCASVGKRGYQPQHFGDGTRLSIL.